The 18 T cell receptor beta chains listed next were all sequenced from one sample in a study of CD8+ T cells in alopecia areata. Once RNA had been extracted, it was reverse transcribed into cDNA to act as the sequencing template. Sequenced by immunoSEQ multiplex PCR; TCRdb stores in-frame clones only, minus some. This repertoire holds some 110,000 clones, and none appear only once. The sample taken for sequencing was lesional skin. The source of these receptors is a C3H/HeJ mouse with alopecia areata. Mice of this strain are of MHC haplotype H2-k.

As regards this clone: Genes and germline are mouse. CDR3 in amino acids: CASSESGTGNYAEQFF. The CDR3 bases that were read are TGTGCCAGCAGTGAATCAGGGACAGGGAACTATGCT. The V gene is TRBV13-3, the J gene TRBJ2-1; 9 bases align to TRBD1. With the read ending 4 residues before the CDR3 end, the germline J gene is used to fill in that end. Germline V gene sequence: CDR1 NNHDY, CDR2 SYVADS. This CDR3 spans 16 amino acids. After removal of 2 bases from V and 1 base from J, the junction contained 4 bases not matched to a gene.

Concerning this clone: Here the gene names and germline are mouse. The read terminates 4 residues ahead of where the CDR3 ends, so the germline J gene completes it. J is TRBJ2-1 and V is TRBV13-3, with 7 bases aligning to TRBD2. The germline gives CDR1 NNHDY, CDR2 SYVADS. The CDR3 is made up of 13 amino acids. J gave up 6 bases and V 8 bases, and 8 bases lay outside the gene matches. The CDR3 protein is CASKTGRVAEQFF. CDR3 bases read: TGTGCCAGTAAGACTGGGAGGGTTGCT.

Only a few counts were recorded for this clone. Gene names and germline match the mouse. The read ends 4 residues before the CDR3 terminus; that terminus is restored from the germline J gene. The chain joins TRBV13-2 to TRBJ1-1; no clear D. Trimming took 10 bases from V and 0 from J, leaving 22 bases between them. This CDR3 has 16 residues. Germline CDR1 and CDR2: NNHNN and SYGAGS (reference sequence). The CDR3 sequence: CAGEPPTTNSNTEVFF. CDR3 bases read: TGTGCCGGCGAACCCCCCACGACAAATTCAAACACA.

The table lists this clone with a few counts. Gene names follow the mouse nomenclature. The sequenced CDR3 bases are TGTGCAAGCAGCCCAGACAGGGGAGAT. It is translated as CASSPDRGD. From start to end, the CDR3 is CASSPDRGDEQYF. This chain links TRBV16 with TRBJ2-7, with 8 bases fitting TRBD1. Coverage ceases 4 residues before the CDR3 finishes, and the germline J gene fills in the end. The V gene's germline CDR1 is SGHSA and CDR2 FRNQAP. The CDR3 runs 13 residues.

This clone showed up just a few times. Here the gene names and germline are mouse. The DNA ends 4 residues before the CDR3 does, and the rest of the CDR3 is filled in from the germline J gene. The chain combines TRBV13-3 with TRBJ1-4; 8 bases map to TRBD1. CDR1 is NNHDY, CDR2 SYVADS, per germline. Losses at the gene ends were 5 bases for V and 0 bases for J; bases not matched to a gene: 3. There are 15 residues in the CDR3. Partial CDR3 DNA: TGTGCCAGCAGGGACAGGGCCTTTTCCAACGAA. Protein sequence: CASRDRAFSNE. The full CDR3 sequence reads CASRDRAFSNERLFF.

This clone was counted a few times. The genes are named according to mouse. The read finishes 4 residues shy of the CDR3 end, and the germline J gene is used to complete it. The chain uses TRBV19 and TRBJ1-2; the D gene is possibly TRBD1 (6 bases). V shed 1 base and J shed 0 bases, with 10 bases lying between them. This CDR3 has 15 amino acids. Germline assignment: CDR1 FNHDT and CDR2 SITEND (reference sequence). The part of the CDR3 DNA that was read is TGTGCCAGCAGTATATTGGGGACAACAAACTCC. Protein product: CASSILGTTNS. The complete CDR3 protein is CASSILGTTNSDYTF.

This clone was found a few times. Gene names are mouse gene names. The CDR3 extends 4 residues past the end of the read, so its final part is completed from the germline J gene. V and J are TRBV31 and TRBJ2-1; 7 positions match TRBD2. The V segment lost 0 bases and the J segment 5 bases; nucleotides outside the gene matches: 1. The germline V gene encodes CDR1 GKSSPN and CDR2 SITVG. This CDR3 has 13 residues. CDR3 loop: CAWSLGTDAEQFF. The sequenced CDR3 bases are TGTGCCTGGAGTCTGGGGACTGATGCT.

This clone has just a few counts. Mouse gene names and germline throughout. The CDR3 goes on 4 residues after the read ends, and that part is filled in from the germline J gene. The rearrangement joins TRBV1 to TRBJ2-1; 8 nucleotides match TRBD1. Germline V CDR1 and CDR2: NSQYPW, LRSPGD (reference sequence). The length of the CDR3 is 15 residues. The CDR3 bases that were read are TGCACCTGCAGTGGGACAGGGAAGGGACCAGCT. Translated, it gives CTCSGTGKGPA. The whole CDR3 reads CTCSGTGKGPAEQFF.

This clone was counted a few times. The listed genes are named as in mouse. The CDR3 is cut off 4 residues early in the read; its end comes from the germline J gene. The chain recombines TRBV19 with TRBJ2-7; 10 positions match TRBD2. This CDR3 spans 13 amino acids. Per the germline V gene, CDR1 is FNHDT and CDR2 is SITEND (reference sequence). The CDR3 DNA, read in part, is TGTGCCAGCAGCGGACTGGGGGTGTAT. It yields the protein CASSGLGVY. The CDR3 reads in full as CASSGLGVYEQYF.

This clone was found many times. Gene labels here are mouse ones. The read gets to within 4 residues of the CDR3 end, and the germline J gene fills in the rest. The chain couples TRBV13-3 to TRBJ2-7; 8 bases agree with TRBD2. Germline CDR1 is NNHDY and CDR2 is SYVADS. Losses at the gene ends were 7 bases for V and 0 bases for J; bases not matched to a gene: 6. This CDR3 is built from 14 residues. CDR3 DNA (partial): TGTGCCAGCGCGGACTGGGAGAGCTCCTAT. The encoded protein is CASADWESSY. The full CDR3 sequence reads CASADWESSYEQYF.

Of note for this clone: All gene names here are mouse names. The read ends 4 residues before the CDR3 terminus; that terminus is restored from the germline J gene. The chain joins TRBV31 to TRBJ2-7; D perhaps matches TRBD1 (5 bases). The CDR3 runs 13 residues. Germline V CDR1 and CDR2: GKSSPN, SITVG. The V gene lost 1 base and the J gene lost 0 bases, with 7 bases spanning the gap. The DNA read from the CDR3 is TGTGCCTGGAGTCGACAGAGCTCCTAT. It encodes CAWSRQSSY. The entire CDR3 protein reads CAWSRQSSYEQYF.

This clone was observed a few times. Gene names and germline match the mouse. The read falls 4 residues short of the CDR3 end, and the missing part is taken from the germline J gene. This chain links TRBV1 with TRBJ1-1; 7 positions agree with TRBD1. The CDR3 covers 16 residues. Germline CDR1 and CDR2: NSQYPW and LRSPGD (reference sequence). The trim removed 3 bases at V and 1 base at J, leaving 8 bases unmatched. Partial CDR3 DNA: TGCACCTGCAGTGCCCGACAGGGAAGGGAAAACACA. This sequence encodes CTCSARQGRENT. The whole CDR3 region reads CTCSARQGRENTEVFF.

This clone was observed at least ten times. Gene names and germline match the mouse. The CDR3 end falls 4 residues outside the read, so it is completed with the germline J gene. The chain uses TRBV14 and TRBJ2-1; 7 positions match TRBD1. V trimming: 4 bases; J trimming: 0 bases; junction bases outside the gene matches: 1. There are 14 residues in the CDR3. CDR1 is SGHDT, CDR2 FRDEAV, per germline. CDR3 bases read: TGTGCCAGCAGTCGGGACAGTAACTATGCT. Translated: CASSRDSNYA. The entire CDR3 reads CASSRDSNYAEQFF.

With respect to this clone: Mouse names are used for the genes. The read stops 4 residues short of the end of the CDR3; the missing end is completed from the germline J gene. The J gene is TRBJ2-1, the V gene TRBV17; D might be TRBD2 (6 bases). Between the trimmed V and J ends, which lost 1 base and 4 bases, there was a span of 8 bases. The CDR3 is 14 amino acids. The germline V gene has CDR1 MNHDT and CDR2 YYDKIL. CDR3 DNA (partial): TGTGCTAGCAGTAGAGTTGGGGGATATGCT. Its translation is CASSRVGGYA. The entire CDR3 protein is CASSRVGGYAEQFF.

This clone was observed a handful of times. The gene symbols are mouse symbols. The sequence runs out 4 residues before the end of the CDR3; the remainder is reconstructed from the germline J gene. The chain uses TRBV1 and TRBJ2-7; TRBD1 agrees at 8 bases. The CDR3 has 14 amino acids. In germline, CDR1 is NSQYPW, CDR2 LRSPGD (reference sequence). Partial CDR3 DNA: TGCACCTGCAGTGCAGAAGACAGGGGAGAT. It encodes CTCSAEDRGD. The full CDR3 protein reads CTCSAEDRGDEQYF. Supplemented by reference TRBV1 and TRBJ2-7, the full variable domain reads VTLLEQNPRWRLVPRGQAVNLRCILKNSQYPWMSWYQQDLQKQLQWLFTLRSPGDKEVKSLPGADYLATRVTDTELRLQVANMSQGRTLYCTCSAEDRGDEQYFGPGTRLTVL.

This clone has a handful of counts. Genes and germline are mouse. The CDR3 is cut off 4 residues early in the read; its end comes from the germline J gene. The chain combines TRBV13-3 with TRBJ1-2; weak D call: TRBD1 (5 bases). The germline CDR1 and CDR2 sequences are NNHDY and SYVADS. V lost 6 bases, J lost 3 bases, and 12 bases lay in between. The CDR3 length is 13 residues. The covered CDR3 bases are TGTGCCAGCAAGAGAGCACAGGACTCC. This sequence encodes CASKRAQDS. The entire CDR3 is CASKRAQDSDYTF.

This clone came up a few times. Gene names are the mouse ones. The read ends 4 residues early relative to the CDR3; the germline J gene fills the gap. The J gene is TRBJ2-5, the V gene TRBV29; 8 bases agree with TRBD1. The germline V gene has CDR1 MSHET and CDR2 SYDVDS. The CDR3 length is 13 residues. CDR3 region: CASSLTGEDTQYF. Incomplete CDR3 DNA: TGTGCTAGCAGTTTGACAGGGGAAGAC.

Worth noting for this clone: Any gene name here is a mouse gene name. The read ends 4 residues before the CDR3 terminus; that terminus is restored from the germline J gene. This rearrangement joins TRBV13-3 to TRBJ1-4; D unclear. Germline CDR1 reads NNHDY; CDR2 reads SYVADS. The CDR3 has 16 amino acids. V dropped 2 bases and J dropped 0 bases, with 11 bases sitting between them. CDR3 DNA (partial): TGTGCCAGCAGTGAAGCCACAAAAATTTCCAACGAA. It is translated as CASSEATKISNE. The full-length CDR3 reads as CASSEATKISNERLFF.